Below are 10 T cell receptor beta chains sequenced from a single sample in a study of T-cell memory formation after mild COVID-19. Each CDR3 protein is one row after TCRdb ran MiXCR on the 5' RACE reads. The table shows a few hundred thousand distinct CDR3 sequences, with around 21% occurring only once. Input material: PBMCs or a T cell subset sorted from them (not recorded which). The receptors were sampled from an adult woman who had mild COVID-19 (a few samples of this study predate the infection). Cell type and time point are not known.

Note on this clonotype: A junction end diverges from the germline sequence, so it may reflect a read error. This rearrangement joins TRBV7-7 to TRBJ2-3; TRBD1 might be the D (6 bases). The germline CDR1 and CDR2 sequences are SSHAT and FNYEAQ (reference sequence). CDR3 size: 15 residues. The CDR3 region is CASSLKAGDGDTQYF. For the CDR3, the DNA is TGTGCTAGCAGCCTCAAGGCAGGGGATGGAGATACGCAGTATTTT.

The V gene is TRBV30, the J gene TRBJ2-4, with a possible D match to TRBD1 (6 bases). CDR3 length: 14 amino acids. The V and J ends lost 1 base and 7 bases respectively, with 14 bases between them. Germline CDR1 GTSNPN, CDR2 SVGIG (reference sequence). The CDR3 reads CAWSGPGELNIQYF. DNA for the CDR3: TGTGCCTGGAGTGGTCCAGGGGAGTTGAACATTCAGTACTTC.

V usage is TRBV7-2 and J usage is TRBJ2-5, with D hard to call. V dropped 6 bases and J dropped 5 bases, with 19 bases sitting between them. The CDR3 runs to 15 residues. Per the germline V gene, CDR1 is SGHTA and CDR2 is FQGNSA. The CDR3, as DNA: TGTGCCAGCAGTCCCTCCCCGGAAACCTGGGAGACCCAGTACTTC. It is translated as CASSPSPETWETQYF.

CDR3 protein: CASSPYRGRAYTGELFF. DNA of the CDR3: TGTGCCAGCAGCCCCTACAGGGGGCGCGCGTATACCGGGGAGCTGTTTTTT. The J gene is TRBJ2-2, the V gene TRBV11-3, with 9 bases that match TRBD1. The V gene's germline CDR1 is SGHNT and CDR2 YENEEA. The V segment lost 5 bases and the J segment 5 bases; nucleotides outside the gene matches: 12. This CDR3 contains 17 residues. The full variable domain, its missing parts supplied by reference TRBV11-3 and TRBJ2-2, is EAGVVQSPRYKIIEKKQPVAFWCNPISGHNTLYWYLQNLGQGPELLIRYENEEAVDDSQLPKDRFSAERLKGVDSTLKIQPAELGDSAVYLCASSPYRGRAYTGELFFGEGSRLTVL.

V usage is TRBV5-1 and J usage is TRBJ1-1; D unclear. Germline values: CDR1 SGHRS, CDR2 YFSETQ. V was trimmed by 0 bases and J by 3 bases, leaving 18 bases between them. The CDR3 is made up of 17 amino acids. CDR3 sequence (DNA): TGCGCCAGCAGCTTGGAGGCGGGCCCCGCTGGTGACACTGAAGCTTTCTTT. Protein: CASSLEAGPAGDTEAFF.

The gene calls are TRBV6-1 and TRBJ2-5; D unresolved. Trimming removed 1 base from V and 7 bases from J, with 16 bases in between. The CDR3 length is 15 residues. Germline CDR1 reads MNHNS; CDR2 reads SASEGT. The CDR3: CASSEGAGTRGTQYF. The CDR3 nucleotides are TGTGCCAGCAGTGAAGGAGCAGGCACCCGCGGGACCCAGTACTTC.

The chain has TRBV3-1 and TRBJ2-3; D is possibly TRBD1 or TRBD2 (5 bases each). V dropped 6 bases and J dropped 2 bases, with 9 bases sitting between them. CDR1 LGHDT and CDR2 YNNKEL come from the germline V gene (reference sequence). There are 13 residues in the CDR3. CDR3 coding DNA: TGTGCCAGCAGTGGGGGTGCCACAGATACGCAGTATTTT. Protein sequence: CASSGGATDTQYF.

This clonotype was detected many times. The V and J genes are TRBV7-9 and TRBJ1-1, with D possibly being TRBD1 (6 bases). The length of the CDR3 is 14 residues. From germline, CDR1 is SEHNR and CDR2 FQNEAQ (reference sequence). V was shortened by 6 bases and J by 0 bases, with 11 bases between the two germline ends. Written as DNA, the CDR3 is TGTGCCAGCAGTCCGACAGGAATGAACACTGAAGCTTTCTTT. Translating it yields CASSPTGMNTEAFF. The complete variable domain, with remaining parts taken from reference TRBV7-9 and TRBJ1-1, reads DTGVSQNPRHKITKRGQNVTFRCDPISEHNRLYWYRQTLGQGPEFLTYFQNEAQLEKSRLLSDRFSAERPKGSFSTLEIQRTEQGDSAMYLCASSPTGMNTEAFFGQGTRLTVV.

At least ten counts were recorded for this clonotype. The chain uses TRBV5-6 and TRBJ2-1; 7 positions match TRBD2. V lost 4 bases, J lost 10 bases, and 11 bases stayed unmatched. In germline, CDR1 is SGHDT, CDR2 YYEEEE. This CDR3 has 14 amino acids. Here the CDR3 reads CASSSGTLLWEQFF. The DNA of the CDR3 is TGTGCCAGCAGCAGCGGGACCCTCCTATGGGAGCAGTTCTTC.

This clonotype was detected a few times. The chain links TRBV12-3 or TRBV12-4 to TRBJ1-1; no definite D call. CDR3 size: 13 residues. The V and J ends lost 8 bases and 3 bases respectively, with 13 bases between them. DNA of the CDR3: TGTGCCAGCGTCTTGATGTCGTACACTGAAGCTTTCTTT. Its translation is CASVLMSYTEAFF.